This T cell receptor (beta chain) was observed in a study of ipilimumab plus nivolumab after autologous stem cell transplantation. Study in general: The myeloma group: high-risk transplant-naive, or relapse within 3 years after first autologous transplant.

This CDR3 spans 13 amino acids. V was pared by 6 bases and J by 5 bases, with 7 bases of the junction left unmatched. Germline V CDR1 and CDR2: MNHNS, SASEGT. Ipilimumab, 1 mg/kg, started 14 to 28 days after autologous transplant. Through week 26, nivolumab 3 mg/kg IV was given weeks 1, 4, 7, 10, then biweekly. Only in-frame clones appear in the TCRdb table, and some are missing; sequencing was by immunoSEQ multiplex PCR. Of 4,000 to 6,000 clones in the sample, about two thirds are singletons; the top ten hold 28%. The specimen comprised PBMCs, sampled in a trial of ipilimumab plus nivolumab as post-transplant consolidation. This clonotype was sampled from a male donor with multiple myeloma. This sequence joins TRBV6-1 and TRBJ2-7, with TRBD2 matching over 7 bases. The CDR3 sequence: CASSPLARHEQYF. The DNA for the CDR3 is TGTGCCAGCAGCCCACTAGCGCGGCACGAGCAGTACTTC.